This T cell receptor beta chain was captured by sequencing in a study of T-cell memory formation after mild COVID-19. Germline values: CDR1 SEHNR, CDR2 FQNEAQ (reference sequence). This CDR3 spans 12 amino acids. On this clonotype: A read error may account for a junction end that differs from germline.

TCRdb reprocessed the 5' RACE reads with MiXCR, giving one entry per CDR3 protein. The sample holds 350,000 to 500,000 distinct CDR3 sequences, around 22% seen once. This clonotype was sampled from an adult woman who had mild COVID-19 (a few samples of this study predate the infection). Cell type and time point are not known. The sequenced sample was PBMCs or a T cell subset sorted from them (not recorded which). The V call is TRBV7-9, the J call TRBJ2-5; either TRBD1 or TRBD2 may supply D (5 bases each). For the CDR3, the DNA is TGTGCCAGCAGCGGGGACCAAAAGACCCAGTACTTC. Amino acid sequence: CASSGDQKTQYF.